This is a list of T cell receptor beta chains from one sample in a study of beta chain features in type 1 diabetes. Clones were read by immunoSEQ multiplex PCR, and TCRdb kept only the in-frame ones, dropping some. The sample has under 800,000 clones, roughly a sixth seen once. What was sequenced was naive CD4+ T cells from blood. The receptor set was obtained from a man younger than 30 in good health. Both conserved end residues are trimmed from each CDR3. Clone sizes are given selectively: once, few, many, or a class where the clone is expanded.

CDR3 protein: ASSDTGGYGYT
J gene: TRBJ1-2
clone size: .
V gene: TRBV6-4

CDR3 protein: ASSDGRIDGYT
J gene: TRBJ1-2
clone size: .
V gene: TRBV28

CDR3 protein: ASSPLGTGFNYGYT
J gene: TRBJ1-2
clone size: .
V gene: TRBV18

CDR3 protein: ASRSGGGEGYGYT
J gene: TRBJ1-2
clone size: .
V gene: TRBV19

CDR3 protein: ASSQPWTSGSSANTGELF
J gene: TRBJ2-2
clone size: .
V gene: TRBV4-2

CDR3 protein: SVARGVGFNTEAF
J gene: TRBJ1-1
clone size: few
V gene: TRBV29-1

CDR3 protein: ASSQDVAGGIQETQY
J gene: TRBJ2-5
clone size: once
V gene: TRBV4-3

CDR3 protein: ASSLTIGGNQPQH
J gene: TRBJ1-5
clone size: few
V gene: TRBV27

CDR3 protein: ASSTSGSIAGELF
J gene: TRBJ2-2
clone size: few
V gene: TRBV11-2

CDR3 protein: ASSVASGEGETQY
J gene: TRBJ2-5
clone size: .
V gene: TRBV9

CDR3 protein: ASSTTGSSYSGANVLT
J gene: TRBJ2-6
clone size: few
V gene: TRBV19

CDR3 protein: RQGSTEAF
J gene: TRBJ1-1
clone size: few
V gene: TRBV20-1

CDR3 protein: ASSPSQTYEQY
J gene: TRBJ2-7
clone size: .
V gene: TRBV18

CDR3 protein: ATSARQGSYEQY
J gene: TRBJ2-7
clone size: .
V gene: TRBV15

CDR3 protein: ASRKFRVEDTGELF
J gene: TRBJ2-2
clone size: .
V gene: TRBV19

CDR3 protein: SARFQYEQY
J gene: TRBJ2-7
clone size: .
V gene: TRBV20-1

CDR3 protein: ASIPPPGGTEAF
J gene: TRBJ1-1
clone size: few
V gene: TRBV28

CDR3 protein: AISESGDLAKNIQY
J gene: TRBJ2-4
clone size: .
V gene: TRBV10-3

CDR3 protein: ASTGTGGSSPLH
J gene: TRBJ1-6
clone size: .
V gene: TRBV27

CDR3 protein: ASSRLARGPNEQF
J gene: TRBJ2-1
clone size: .
V gene: TRBV4-3

CDR3 protein: ASSLVDYGYT
J gene: TRBJ1-2
clone size: .
V gene: TRBV7-9

CDR3 protein: ASRPPAGAIQETQY
J gene: TRBJ2-5
clone size: .
V gene: TRBV6-6

CDR3 protein: ASSRDRSSYNEQF
J gene: TRBJ2-1
clone size: few
V gene: TRBV7-9

CDR3 protein: ASSIMGLSGETQY
J gene: TRBJ2-5
clone size: .
V gene: TRBV5-1

CDR3 protein: ASSKWSVGQGSTEYGELF
J gene: TRBJ2-2
clone size: few
V gene: TRBV21-1

CDR3 protein: ATSKRGTPSYEQY
J gene: TRBJ2-7
clone size: few
V gene: TRBV15

CDR3 protein: ASSVDGAVGSPLH
J gene: TRBJ1-6
clone size: .
V gene: TRBV9

CDR3 protein: ASRERYEQY
J gene: TRBJ2-7
clone size: .
V gene: TRBV6-5

CDR3 protein: ASGLVEGTEAF
J gene: TRBJ1-1
clone size: few
V gene: TRBV12-5

CDR3 protein: ASSQDFPENYGYT
J gene: TRBJ1-2
clone size: .
V gene: TRBV4-1

CDR3 protein: ASGQGKKEKLF
J gene: TRBJ1-4
clone size: .
V gene: TRBV5-4

CDR3 protein: ASRPQGKSFEVF
J gene: TRBJ2-2
clone size: few
V gene: TRBV5-4

CDR3 protein: ASSKPGTGIMREQF
J gene: TRBJ2-1
clone size: .
V gene: TRBV7-2

CDR3 protein: ASSFRQTTNEKLF
J gene: TRBJ1-4
clone size: few
V gene: TRBV7-2

CDR3 protein: SVEALSQAEAF
J gene: TRBJ1-1
clone size: few
V gene: TRBV29-1

CDR3 protein: AWSALTGFGYT
J gene: TRBJ1-2
clone size: .
V gene: TRBV30

CDR3 protein: ASSQDRGQGGGYT
J gene: TRBJ1-2
clone size: .
V gene: TRBV4-3

CDR3 protein: AWGFNKGYT
J gene: TRBJ1-2
clone size: .
V gene: TRBV30

CDR3 protein: ASSLPRTGGYEQY
J gene: TRBJ2-7
clone size: few
V gene: TRBV28

CDR3 protein: ASSPTGQGRTEAF
J gene: TRBJ1-1
clone size: .
V gene: TRBV6-5

CDR3 protein: ASRTGGYEQY
J gene: TRBJ2-7
clone size: few
V gene: TRBV6-5

CDR3 protein: ASKVRQGANIQY
J gene: TRBJ2-4
clone size: .
V gene: TRBV19

CDR3 protein: SVETQPLSGNTIY
J gene: TRBJ1-3
clone size: .
V gene: TRBV29-1

CDR3 protein: SVEFIAGGIDEQY
J gene: .
clone size: few
V gene: TRBV29-1

CDR3 protein: ASSSSGEDYGYT
J gene: TRBJ1-2
clone size: .
V gene: TRBV28

CDR3 protein: ASSPEKTSRGGTQY
J gene: TRBJ2-5
clone size: .
V gene: TRBV7-7